One and the same sample provided the 32 T cell receptor beta chains below, sequenced in a study of CD8 T cells in Susac syndrome. Random hexamers were used to reverse transcribe roughly 0.5 to 1 ug of RNA. TCRdb fed the immunoSEQ multiplex PCR reads into MiXCR, producing one record per CDR3 protein. The sample has 200,000 to 250,000 distinct CDR3 sequences, roughly 92% seen once. Material for sequencing was CD8+ T cells from PBMCs. These receptors were obtained from a human donor with multiple sclerosis.

CDR3 sequence (DNA): TGTGCCAGCAGCGTAGCTCAATACGGCTCTGTCTATGGCTACACCTTC. Translating it yields CASSVAQYGSVYGYTF. This chain links TRBV9 with TRBJ1-2, with D hard to call. The germline V and J ends were trimmed by 0 bases and 4 bases, with 16 bases remaining between them. The CDR3 runs to 16 residues. CDR1 SGDLS and CDR2 YYNGEE come from the germline V gene.

A single count supports this clonotype. In DNA, the CDR3 is TGTGCCAGCAGCGCTCGGGGGATCATGTTCCGTGAGCAGTTCTTC. This translates into CASSARGIMFREQFF. The V and J genes are TRBV13 and TRBJ2-1; D perhaps matches TRBD2 (6 bases). This CDR3 has 15 amino acids. Germline CDR1 and CDR2: PRHDT and FYEKMQ (reference sequence). Trimming left V 5 bases short and J 9 bases short, with 20 bases between.

The chain is built from TRBV19 and TRBJ1-2; D gene unclear. V was shortened by 3 bases and J by 6 bases, with 5 bases between the two germline ends. The CDR3 contains 11 residues. CDR1 is LNHDA and CDR2 is SQIVND in the germline V gene (reference sequence). The CDR3 DNA follows: TGTGCCAGTAGTATTGTAGATGGCTACACCTTC. Amino acids: CASSIVDGYTF.

The J gene is TRBJ1-1, the V gene TRBV7-9; no reliable D call. Germline V CDR1 and CDR2: SEHNR, FQNEAQ (reference sequence). The V end was cut by 2 bases, the J end by 6 bases, with 10 bases between. The length of the CDR3 is 13 residues. CDR3: CASSLKSGPEAFF. CDR3 nucleotide sequence: TGTGCCAGCAGCTTAAAGTCAGGCCCTGAAGCTTTCTTT.

The genes are TRBV13 and TRBJ1-1; 7 bases line up with TRBD1. Germline CDR1 is PRHDT and CDR2 is FYEKMQ (reference sequence). Trimming at V came to 4 bases and at J to 5 bases, leaving 10 bases not matched to a gene. This CDR3 spans 15 amino acids. The CDR3, as DNA: TGTGCCAGCAGCTCCGGAACAGGGGCGGGGACTGAAGCTTTCTTT. It translates to CASSSGTGAGTEAFF.

V usage is TRBV2 and J usage is TRBJ2-1, with TRBD2 matching over 7 bases. Germline V gene data show CDR1 as SNHLY and CDR2 as FYNNEI. V lost 8 bases to trimming and J lost 3 bases; unmatched junction nucleotides: 7. The CDR3 totals 14 residues. The DNA of the CDR3 is TGTGCCAGCCGCGGATGGGAGGGCTACAATGAGCAGTTCTTC. Protein sequence: CASRGWEGYNEQFF.

J is TRBJ2-7 and V is TRBV2; D might be TRBD1 (6 bases). Germline V gives CDR1 SNHLY, CDR2 FYNNEI. Trimming cost V 8 bases and J 1 base, with 15 bases left between them. This CDR3 is 14 amino acids long. For the CDR3, the DNA is TGTGCCAGCGAGACAGGAGATGCTTCCTACGAGCAGTACTTC. It specifies CASETGDASYEQYF.

V and J are TRBV27 and TRBJ2-7; 8 bases match TRBD2. The germline gives CDR1 MNHEY, CDR2 SMNVEV (reference sequence). The junction had 4 bases not matched to a gene; V was cut back by 3 bases and J by 3 bases. The CDR3 runs to 14 residues. The CDR3 reads CASSFSGGGYEQYF. CDR3 DNA: TGTGCCAGCAGTTTCAGCGGGGGAGGCTACGAGCAGTACTTC.

V is TRBV29-1 and J is TRBJ2-6; possibly TRBD2 for D (6 bases). Trimming took off 6 bases at V and 0 bases at J, with 15 bases between the two ends. The CDR3 spans 16 residues. Germline V gene lookup returns CDR1 SQVTM and CDR2 ANQGSEA. The CDR3 region is CSVRGVVDSGANVLTF. DNA for the CDR3: TGCAGCGTGCGCGGGGTTGTGGACTCTGGGGCCAACGTCCTGACTTTC.

The V call is TRBV5-1, the J call TRBJ2-7; D is undetermined. Trimming took 5 bases from V and 5 from J, leaving 14 bases between them. The CDR3 sequence is 13 residues long. Germline assignment: CDR1 SGHRS and CDR2 YFSETQ. Here the CDR3 DNA reads TGCGCCAGCAGTCTTTGGGGTCGCGACGAGCAGTACTTC. Its protein product is CASSLWGRDEQYF.

The chain carries TRBV3-1 and TRBJ2-3; unclear D gene. The germline gives CDR1 LGHDT, CDR2 YNNKEL (reference sequence). This CDR3 is 15 amino acids long. Trimming stripped 0 bases from V and 5 bases from J, with 12 bases between. CDR3 protein: CASSQDPVEEDTQYF. In DNA, the CDR3 is TGTGCCAGCAGCCAAGATCCAGTTGAGGAAGATACGCAGTATTTT.

The V call is TRBV2, the J call TRBJ2-1; possible D gene TRBD2, 5 bases. Germline-derived CDR1 and CDR2 are SNHLY and FYNNEI. This CDR3 contains 14 residues. V lost 5 bases to trimming and J lost 3 bases, with 11 bases between them. In DNA, the CDR3 is TGTGCCAGCAGTTTCCAACTAGACTACAATGAGCAGTTCTTC. Residues: CASSFQLDYNEQFF.

The chain uses TRBV12-3 or TRBV12-4 and TRBJ2-5; 12 bases line up with TRBD2. J gave up 5 bases and V 6 bases, and 7 bases lay outside the gene matches. This CDR3 comprises 15 residues. The CDR3 region has the DNA TGTGCCAGCAGAGAAAGTACTAGCGGGAGGGAGACCCAGTACTTC. Its protein product is CASRESTSGRETQYF.

The chain has TRBV6-2 or TRBV6-3 and TRBJ2-7, with D possibly matching TRBD1 (6 bases). This CDR3 has 13 residues. The germline CDR1 and CDR2 sequences are MNHEY and SVGEGT. Trimming cost V 4 bases and J 4 bases, with 11 bases left between them. CDR3 in DNA: TGTGCCAGCAGTTCGGGGACAATATACGAGCAGTACTTC. The encoded protein is CASSSGTIYEQYF.

This chain connects TRBV7-9 to TRBJ2-7; a possible D gene is TRBD1 (5 bases). CDR1 is SEHNR and CDR2 is FQNEAQ in the germline V gene (reference sequence). The germline V and J ends were trimmed by 0 bases and 3 bases, with 6 bases remaining between them. CDR3 length equals 13 residues. The CDR3: CASSLATDYEQYF. DNA for the CDR3: TGTGCCAGCAGCTTAGCGACAGACTACGAGCAGTACTTC.

This clonotype was observed once. The rearrangement links TRBV6-6 to TRBJ2-1, with D perhaps assigned TRBD1 or TRBD2 (5 bases each). V lost 7 bases and J lost 0, with 13 bases in between. The CDR3 loop spans 15 amino acids. From germline, CDR1 is MNHNY and CDR2 SVGAGI (reference sequence). The CDR3 spells CASKLGATSYNEQFF. CDR3 DNA: TGTGCCAGCAAGCTCGGGGCTACCTCCTACAATGAGCAGTTCTTC.

V and J are TRBV30 and TRBJ2-7; 9 bases are shared with TRBD1. CDR1 is GTSNPN, CDR2 SVGIG, per germline (reference sequence). This CDR3 comprises 15 residues. V dropped 5 bases and J dropped 1; count of bases not matched to a gene: 9. CDR3 DNA: TGTGCCTGGTCCCGGGACAGGGTTGAGTCCTACGAGCAGTACTTC. Translation: CAWSRDRVESYEQYF. The whole variable domain, filled in from reference TRBV30 and TRBJ2-7, reads SQTIHQWPATLVQPVGSPLSLECTVEGTSNPNLYWYRQAAGRGLQLLFYSVGIGQISSEVPQNLSASRPQDRQFILSSKKLLLSDSGFYLCAWSRDRVESYEQYFGPGTRLTVT.

V is TRBV15 and J is TRBJ2-4, with 8 bases lining up with TRBD1. Germline loops: CDR1 LNHNV, CDR2 YYDKDF (reference sequence). J lost 8 bases, V lost 2 bases, and 5 bases had no gene match. This CDR3 region has 14 residues. CDR3 sequence (DNA): TGTGCCACCAGCAGACCGGGACAGGAGGACATTCAGTACTTC. The encoded protein is CATSRPGQEDIQYF.

The J gene is TRBJ1-6, the V gene TRBV3-1, with D hard to call. Germline-derived CDR1 and CDR2 are LGHDT and YNNKEL (reference sequence). This CDR3 is built from 14 residues. Trimming pared 0 bases from V and 12 bases from J, leaving 12 bases between. The CDR3 spells CASSQELLLGPLHF. CDR3 in DNA: TGTGCCAGCAGCCAAGAACTACTACTCGGACCCCTCCACTTT.

The V call is TRBV4-3, the J call TRBJ2-3; no firm D call. The germline V gene has CDR1 LGHNA and CDR2 YSLEER. Trimming cost V 2 bases and J 0 bases, with 9 bases left between them. The CDR3 extends over 15 amino acids. The CDR3 bases are TGCGCCAGCAGCCAACAGTTCGCTAGCACAGATACGCAGTATTTT. This encodes CASSQQFASTDTQYF.

The chain links TRBV29-1 to TRBJ2-4; D gene ambiguous. Trimming left V 4 bases short and J 0 bases short, with 10 bases between. Germline-derived CDR1 and CDR2 are SQVTM and ANQGSEA. This CDR3 region has 14 residues. The CDR3 DNA follows: TGCAGCGTTGTAGGGCCATTAGCCAAAAACATTCAGTACTTC. Translating it yields CSVVGPLAKNIQYF.

This chain links TRBV5-1 with TRBJ2-7; possible D gene TRBD2, 6 bases. The CDR3 sequence is 13 residues long. V gave up 3 bases and J gave up 5 bases, with 12 bases separating them. CDR1 is SGHRS, CDR2 YFSETQ, per germline. CDR3 nucleotide sequence: TGCGCCAGCAGCTCCGGGAGTCAGGACGAGCAGTACTTC. Residues: CASSSGSQDEQYF. The complete variable domain, with remaining parts taken from reference TRBV5-1 and TRBJ2-7, reads KAGVTQTPRYLIKTRGQQVTLSCSPISGHRSVSWYQQTPGQGLQFLFEYFSETQRNKGNFPGRFSGRQFSNSRSEMNVSTLELGDSALYLCASSSGSQDEQYFGPGTRLTVT.

The chain uses TRBV12-3 or TRBV12-4 and TRBJ1-3, with D tentatively TRBD1 (5 bases). The germline V and J ends were trimmed by 6 bases and 0 bases, with 9 bases remaining between them. The CDR3 sequence is 14 residues long. CDR3 loop: CASSLQDSGNTIYF. The CDR3 DNA reads TGTGCCAGCAGCCTACAGGACTCTGGAAACACCATATATTTT.

The CDR3: CASSLAQRVTDTQYF. The CDR3 nucleotides read TGTGCCAGCAGCTTGGCTCAGCGGGTAACAGATACGCAGTATTTT. The chain joins TRBV5-6 to TRBJ2-3; tentatively, D is TRBD2 (6 bases). The CDR3 loop spans 15 amino acids. Trimming took off 0 bases at V and 3 bases at J, with 11 bases between the two ends. Germline V gene lookup returns CDR1 SGHDT and CDR2 YYEEEE.

The CDR3 DNA reads TGTGCCAGCAGCACGGGACGGGGACAGCCCCAGCATTTT. Protein sequence: CASSTGRGQPQHF. This chain joins TRBV2 and TRBJ1-5; possible D gene TRBD1, 5 bases. Per germline, CDR1 SNHLY and CDR2 FYNNEI. The CDR3 is 13 residues long. Trimming took off 6 bases at V and 7 bases at J, with 13 bases between the two ends. Complete variable domain (other parts from reference TRBV2 and TRBJ1-5): EPEVTQTPSHQVTQMGQEVILRCVPISNHLYFYWYRQILGQKVEFLVSFYNNEISEKSEIFDDQFSVERPDGSNFTLKIRSTKLEDSAMYFCASSTGRGQPQHFGDGTRLSIL.

This clonotype was seen a few times. The chain carries TRBV6-2 or TRBV6-3 and TRBJ2-2; 8 positions agree with TRBD2. The CDR3 loop spans 14 amino acids. Unmatched junction bases numbered 2, after V lost 5 bases and J lost 3 bases. Looked up from germline, CDR1 is MNHEY and CDR2 is SVGEGT. CDR3 loop: CASSPGGYTGELFF. CDR3 DNA: TGTGCCAGCAGTCCGGGAGGGTACACCGGGGAGCTGTTTTTT.

The chain couples TRBV19 to TRBJ2-1; D is unclear. Trimming took 5 bases from V and 8 from J, leaving 19 bases between them. The CDR3 sequence is 15 residues long. Germline loops: CDR1 LNHDA, CDR2 SQIVND (reference sequence). CDR3 in amino acids: CASSDPTYPRDEQFF. CDR3 DNA sequence: TGTGCCAGTAGTGATCCTACCTATCCACGAGATGAGCAGTTCTTC. Full variable domain (outside the CDR3, taken from reference TRBV19 and TRBJ2-1): DGGITQSPKYLFRKEGQNVTLSCEQNLNHDAMYWYRQDPGQGLRLIYYSQIVNDFQKGDIAEGYSVSREKKESFPLTVTSAQKNPTAFYLCASSDPTYPRDEQFFGPGTRLTVL.

The V and J genes are TRBV4-2 and TRBJ1-4, with D unresolved. With 7 bases removed from V and 4 bases from J, the gap between germline ends came to 16 bases. Germline V gene sequence: CDR1 LGHNA, CDR2 YNFKEQ. This CDR3 is built from 15 residues. Here the CDR3 DNA reads TGTGCCAGCAAACCTCATCCAGGCGATAATGAAAAACTGTTTTTT. It is translated as CASKPHPGDNEKLFF.

The chain has TRBV25-1 and TRBJ1-1; D ambiguous. CDR3 length: 13 amino acids. Germline lookup yields CDR1 MGHDK and CDR2 SYGVNS. V lost 5 bases and J 3 bases, leaving 10 bases between the germline ends. CDR3 in DNA: TGTGCCAGCAGTCCGGGTCAGTACACTGAAGCTTTCTTT. Protein sequence: CASSPGQYTEAFF.

J is TRBJ1-1 and V is TRBV29-1, with D perhaps matching TRBD1 (6 bases). Germline V lookup: CDR1 SQVTM, CDR2 ANQGSEA. The CDR3 runs to 15 residues. Trimming shortened V by 3 bases and J by 3 bases, and 17 bases separated the two germline ends. This chain's CDR3 is CSVDQGLGLYTEAFF. For the CDR3, the DNA is TGCAGCGTTGACCAGGGGTTGGGTTTGTACACTGAAGCTTTCTTT.

The rearrangement joins TRBV29-1 to TRBJ1-2; 8 nucleotides align to TRBD1. V lost 8 bases and J lost 3; bases outside the gene matches: 20. This CDR3 has 17 amino acids. Germline values: CDR1 SQVTM, CDR2 ANQGSEA. In nucleotides, the CDR3 is TGCAGCTACCTACCGGACCCCCCAGGGGGCGATGACTATGGCTACACCTTC. It translates to CSYLPDPPGGDDYGYTF.

The gene calls are TRBV13 and TRBJ2-3; the D gene is possibly TRBD1 (6 bases). Germline CDR1 PRHDT, CDR2 FYEKMQ (reference sequence). V lost 6 bases and J lost 5, with 21 bases in between. The CDR3 covers 16 residues. The CDR3 DNA follows: TGTGCCAGCAGTTCAGGATGGGGGCCTCAGGGAGATACGCAGTATTTT. Residues: CASSSGWGPQGDTQYF.